Below are 27 T cell receptor beta chains sequenced from a single sample in a study of cytomegalovirus exposure and HLA in healthy donors. With 60 Vbeta and 13 Jbeta primers, the PCR was carried out. TCRdb's table, derived via immunoSEQ multiplex PCR, lists solely in-frame clones and lacks some. Found here are roughly 80,000 clones, roughly 83% of them singletons; the top ten hold 2.4%. The sequenced material came from PBMCs. These receptors originate from a woman in her fifties or sixties in good health and CMV-seronegative.

This chain connects TRBV5-1 to TRBJ1-1; D not certain. Germline V gene sequence: CDR1 SGHRS, CDR2 YFSETQ. This CDR3 is 12 amino acids long. Trimming cost V 0 bases and J 10 bases, with 10 bases left between them. CDR3 nucleotides: TGCGCCAGCAGCTTGGTCGGGGTGGGAGCTTTCTTT. This translates into CASSLVGVGAFF.

The chain employs TRBV19 and TRBJ2-1; D gene unclear. Trimming left V 7 bases short and J 0 bases short, with 13 bases between. The CDR3 loop spans 15 amino acids. CDR1 LNHDA and CDR2 SQIVND come from the germline V gene (reference sequence). The CDR3 loop is CASTLSVSSYNEQFF. CDR3 bases: TGTGCCAGTACCCTGTCGGTTAGCTCCTACAATGAGCAGTTCTTC.

The chain joins TRBV7-9 to TRBJ2-7; tentative D call: TRBD2 (7 bases). Trimming took 0 bases from V and 7 from J, leaving 16 bases between them. Germline CDR1 reads SEHNR; CDR2 reads FQNEAQ (reference sequence). This CDR3 has 15 residues. The CDR3 nucleotides are TGTGCCAGCAGCTTAGCCGGGTTAGGGGGAGGGGAGCAGTACTTC. Its protein is CASSLAGLGGGEQYF. The variable domain in full, completed from reference TRBV7-9 and TRBJ2-7, reads DTGVSQNPRHKITKRGQNVTFRCDPISEHNRLYWYRQTLGQGPEFLTYFQNEAQLEKSRLLSDRFSAERPKGSFSTLEIQRTEQGDSAMYLCASSLAGLGGGEQYFGPGTRLTVT.

On this clone: This CDR3 is also generated by other DNA sequences in the sample. The rearrangement links TRBV6-1 to TRBJ1-5; 10 bases match TRBD1. The J segment lost 2 bases and the V segment lost 1 base, leaving 2 bases of the junction unmatched. This CDR3 region has 16 residues. The V gene's germline CDR1 is MNHNS and CDR2 SASEGT. The CDR3 DNA sequence: TGTGCCAGCAGTGAAGTGACAGGGGGCGGCAATCAGCCCCAGCATTTT. Its translation: CASSEVTGGGNQPQHF.

This clone was observed a single time. This rearrangement joins TRBV5-5 to TRBJ1-1; D remains unclear. The CDR3 sequence is 14 residues long. CDR1 is SGHKS, CDR2 YYEKEE, per germline (reference sequence). V dropped 2 bases and J dropped 4 bases, with 12 bases sitting between them. For the CDR3, the DNA is TGTGCCAGCAGCTTACTCTCGGGGTCCACTGAAGCTTTCTTT. Translation gives CASSLLSGSTEAFF.

The chain joins TRBV15 to TRBJ2-2, with D hard to call. CDR3 length: 12 residues. CDR1 and CDR2 from the germline V gene are LNHNV and YYDKDF (reference sequence). Trimming took off 0 bases at V and 7 bases at J, with 3 bases between the two ends. CDR3 nucleotides: TGTGCCACCAGCAGAGATCTCGGGGAGCTGTTTTTT. Translated, it gives CATSRDLGELFF.

The V gene is TRBV6-1, the J gene TRBJ1-1; D uncertain. V shed 3 bases and J shed 4 bases, with 15 bases lying between them. The CDR3 runs to 15 residues. The germline gives CDR1 MNHNS, CDR2 SASEGT. As DNA, the CDR3 is TGTGCCAGCAGTGAGCTGGCGGCGTTGGGCACTGAAGCTTTCTTT. It translates to CASSELAALGTEAFF.

The gene calls are TRBV14 and TRBJ1-3, with D uncertain. Trimming pared 1 base from V and 2 bases from J, leaving 9 bases between. The length of the CDR3 is 15 residues. Germline V gives CDR1 SGHDN, CDR2 FVKESK. In DNA form, the CDR3 reads TGTGCCAGCAGCCAAGGGAGGGCCCCTGGAAACACCATATATTTT. Amino acids: CASSQGRAPGNTIYF.

This sequence joins TRBV7-9 and TRBJ1-1; D unclear. The CDR3 has 15 amino acids. Germline assignment: CDR1 SEHNR and CDR2 FQNEAQ (reference sequence). The V end lost 8 bases, the J end lost 0 bases, and 16 bases lay between the germline ends. The CDR3 spells CASGRVRGLNTEAFF. The CDR3 DNA reads as TGTGCCAGCGGGAGGGTTCGGGGTTTGAACACTGAAGCTTTCTTT.

The CDR3 spells CASSLTGGPNEQFF. Written as DNA, the CDR3 is TGTGCCAGCAGTTTGACGGGAGGGCCAAATGAGCAGTTCTTC. The rearrangement uses TRBV27 and TRBJ2-1; 8 bases are a match to TRBD2. CDR1 is MNHEY and CDR2 is SMNVEV in the germline V gene (reference sequence). V lost 3 bases to trimming and J lost 7 bases; unmatched junction nucleotides: 5. This CDR3 is 14 amino acids long.

The chain links TRBV6-1 to TRBJ2-2; 10 nucleotides agree with TRBD1. The V gene's germline CDR1 is MNHNS and CDR2 SASEGT. The length of the CDR3 is 15 residues. V was pared by 6 bases and J by 4 bases, with 5 bases of the junction left unmatched. The CDR3 bases are TGTGCCAGCAGGATTGACAGGGGGCTCACCGGGGAGCTGTTTTTT. Amino acid sequence: CASRIDRGLTGELFF.

The CDR3: CASSGTSRGLLNTEAFF. CDR3 sequence (DNA): TGTGCCAGCAGTGGAACCTCCCGAGGACTCTTGAACACTGAAGCTTTCTTT. The V and J genes are TRBV25-1 and TRBJ1-1; D not certain. The CDR3 is 17 residues long. Germline V lookup: CDR1 MGHDK, CDR2 SYGVNS. The V end lost 4 bases, the J end lost 0 bases, and 18 bases lay between the germline ends. The entire variable domain, with the rest obtained from reference TRBV25-1 and TRBJ1-1, is as follows: EADIYQTPRYLVIGTGKKITLECSQTMGHDKMYWYQQDPGMELHLIHYSYGVNSTEKGDLSSESTVSRIRTEHFPLTLESARPSHTSQYLCASSGTSRGLLNTEAFFGQGTRLTVV.

The genes are TRBV7-6 and TRBJ2-3, with 7 bases lining up with TRBD2. Germline CDR1 SGHVS, CDR2 FNYEAQ. J was trimmed by 5 bases and V by 5 bases; bases with no gene match: 10. There are 15 residues in the CDR3. The CDR3 nucleotides read TGTGCCAGCAGCCGGGGCGGGGGAAGGGGAGATACGCAGTATTTT. It specifies CASSRGGGRGDTQYF.

This rearrangement joins TRBV5-1 to TRBJ1-3; D is perhaps TRBD1 (5 bases). The germline V gene encodes CDR1 SGHRS and CDR2 YFSETQ. Trimming shortened V by 4 bases and J by 1 base, and 9 bases separated the two germline ends. CDR3 length: 14 residues. The CDR3: CASSIQGSGNTIYF. For the CDR3, the DNA is TGCGCCAGCAGCATTCAGGGTTCTGGAAACACCATATATTTT.

J is TRBJ1-4 and V is TRBV7-9, with a possible D match to TRBD1 (6 bases). V lost 5 bases to trimming and J lost 7 bases, with 17 bases between them. The CDR3 length is 15 residues. CDR1 is SEHNR, CDR2 FQNEAQ, per germline (reference sequence). As DNA, the CDR3 is TGTGCCAGCAGCCTAGGACCCCAGGGGAGTGAAAAACTGTTTTTT. This sequence encodes CASSLGPQGSEKLFF.

J is TRBJ2-3 and V is TRBV5-1, with D unclear. CDR3 size: 14 residues. Trimming left V 0 bases short and J 4 bases short, with 9 bases between. Per the germline V gene, CDR1 is SGHRS and CDR2 is YFSETQ. CDR3 coding DNA: TGCGCCAGCAGCTTGGATAAGCAGGCAGATACGCAGTATTTT. This translates into CASSLDKQADTQYF.

The chain employs TRBV4-1 and TRBJ2-2; 13 bases align to TRBD2. The CDR3 is made up of 16 amino acids. V gave up 3 bases and J gave up 6 bases; unmatched junction bases: 4. Per the germline V gene, CDR1 is MGHRA and CDR2 is YSYEKL. CDR3 protein: CASSQTSGRTAGELFF. The CDR3 DNA reads as TGCGCCAGCAGCCAGACTAGCGGGAGGACCGCCGGGGAGCTGTTTTTT.

The genes are TRBV25-1 and TRBJ1-4; D is undetermined. Trimming removed 1 base from V and 5 bases from J, with 14 bases in between. The CDR3 length is 16 residues. Germline CDR1 MGHDK, CDR2 SYGVNS. CDR3 DNA sequence: TGTGCCAGCAGTGAATTCGGCGAACAGCCGAATGAAAAACTGTTTTTT. It specifies CASSEFGEQPNEKLFF.

The chain is built from TRBV29-1 and TRBJ2-7, with 9 bases lining up with TRBD2. Trimming removed 6 bases from V and 5 bases from J; junction bases left unmatched: 11. The germline gives CDR1 SQVTM, CDR2 ANQGSEA. CDR3 length: 14 residues. CDR3 protein: CSVAWAGGVDEQYF. Written as DNA, the CDR3 is TGCAGCGTAGCTTGGGCGGGAGGGGTCGACGAGCAGTACTTC.

The chain combines TRBV9 with TRBJ2-3; 8 nucleotides align to TRBD2. J gave up 0 bases and V 4 bases, and 7 bases lay outside the gene matches. CDR3 size: 16 residues. Germline V gene sequence: CDR1 SGDLS, CDR2 YYNGEE. The DNA of the CDR3 is TGTGCCAGCAGCCCCGGGACTAGTCTTAGCACAGATACGCAGTATTTT. This gives the protein CASSPGTSLSTDTQYF.

This clone appeared a few times. The chain is built from TRBV29-1 and TRBJ2-3; 10 bases match TRBD2. The V gene's germline CDR1 is SQVTM and CDR2 ANQGSEA. V shed 7 bases and J 5 bases; nucleotides not matched to a gene: 15. This CDR3 is built from 16 residues. The CDR3 DNA is TGCAGCGCCGAGGCGTCTAGCGGGAGATATAGAGATACGCAGTATTTT. Protein: CSAEASSGRYRDTQYF.

Only a few counts were recorded for this clone. This chain connects TRBV5-1 to TRBJ1-2; no clear D gene. The CDR3 is made up of 15 amino acids. The germline V gene has CDR1 SGHRS and CDR2 YFSETQ. V lost 0 bases and J 1 base, leaving 10 bases between the germline ends. CDR3 protein: CASSLGGGINYGYTF. The CDR3 nucleotides are TGCGCCAGCAGCTTGGGGGGAGGAATTAACTATGGCTACACCTTC.

This clone was observed a handful of times. The chain employs TRBV7-8 and TRBJ2-7, with TRBD1 matching 7 bases. This CDR3 region has 14 residues. CDR1 SGHVS and CDR2 FQNEAQ come from the germline V gene. Losses at the gene ends were 0 bases for V and 3 bases for J; bases not matched to a gene: 2. CDR3: CASSLAAGGYEQYF. In nucleotides, the CDR3 is TGTGCCAGCAGCTTAGCGGCAGGGGGCTACGAGCAGTACTTC.

V and J are TRBV5-4 and TRBJ2-3, with 11 positions matching TRBD2. CDR3 size: 15 residues. Germline V lookup: CDR1 SGHNT, CDR2 YYREEE (reference sequence). The junction had 4 bases not matched to a gene; V was cut back by 6 bases and J by 1 base. The CDR3 is CASTLAGGRTDTQYF. The CDR3 DNA reads as TGTGCCAGCACCCTAGCGGGAGGCCGCACAGATACGCAGTATTTT.

The chain carries TRBV7-8 and TRBJ1-1; a weak D match, TRBD1 (6 bases). This CDR3 is 14 amino acids long. Trimming pared 1 base from V and 6 bases from J, leaving 12 bases between. Germline values: CDR1 SGHVS, CDR2 FQNEAQ. CDR3 sequence reads: CASSLDRDFAEAFF. The CDR3 coding sequence is TGTGCCAGCAGCTTAGACAGGGATTTCGCTGAAGCTTTCTTT.

This sequence joins TRBV28 and TRBJ1-4, with TRBD1 as a possible D gene (5 bases). The CDR3 has 15 residues. Germline CDR1 and CDR2: MDHEN and SYDVKM. Trimming removed 3 bases from V and 6 bases from J, with 14 bases in between. CDR3 sequence reads: CASSFPDRYDEKLFF. For the CDR3, the DNA is TGTGCCAGCAGTTTTCCCGACAGATACGATGAAAAACTGTTTTTT.

CDR3 DNA sequence: TGTGCCAGCAGTCAATCCGGGACACTAAACGAGCAGTACTTC. As protein: CASSQSGTLNEQYF. The chain combines TRBV25-1 with TRBJ2-7; TRBD1 might be the D (6 bases). This CDR3 contains 14 residues. Looked up from germline, CDR1 is MGHDK and CDR2 is SYGVNS. The V and J ends lost 5 bases and 5 bases respectively, with 16 bases between them.